The 31 T cell receptor beta chains reported below all come from one sample, sequenced in a study of blood T cell repertoires in COVID-19. Produced via immunoSEQ multiplex PCR; TCRdb's table is partial and in-frame only. The sample contains some 330,000 clones, roughly nine tenths of which appear only once. Sequenced input: PBMCs or T cells enriched from blood (not recorded which). The receptors were gathered from a woman between 25 and 40 years old who had recovered from COVID-19.

The J gene is TRBJ1-5, the V gene TRBV9; D unresolved. The CDR3 length is 15 residues. The ends were cut back, 0 bases at V and 5 bases at J, with 12 bases in the middle. Germline V gene lookup returns CDR1 SGDLS and CDR2 YYNGEE. This CDR3 is CASSVDPLEDQPQHF. CDR3 nucleotide sequence: TGTGCCAGCAGCGTAGATCCCCTTGAGGATCAGCCCCAGCATTTT.

V usage is TRBV7-2 and J usage is TRBJ2-1, with D possibly being TRBD1 (6 bases). The CDR3 consists of 12 residues. Trimming removed 5 bases from V and 13 bases from J, with 15 bases in between. Germline-derived CDR1 and CDR2 are SGHTA and FQGNSA. CDR3 protein: CASSPLGAVQFF. The CDR3 DNA follows: TGTGCCAGCAGCCCATTGGGGGCCGTTCAGTTCTTC. Full variable domain (remainder filled in from reference TRBV7-2 and TRBJ2-1): GAGVSQSPSNKVTEKGKDVELRCDPISGHTALYWYRQSLGQGLEFLIYFQGNSAPDKSGLPSDRFSAERTGGSVSTLTIQRTQQEDSAVYLCASSPLGAVQFFGPGTRLTVL.

This clone was recorded once. The V call is TRBV6-5, the J call TRBJ1-1; D perhaps matches TRBD1 (6 bases). Germline V gene lookup returns CDR1 MNHEY and CDR2 SVGAGI. The CDR3 is 11 amino acids. CDR3 bases: TGTGCTTACAGGGCTGACACTGAAGCTTTCTTT. This translates into CAYRADTEAFF.

The chain uses TRBV15 and TRBJ1-2, with 7 bases aligning to TRBD1. This CDR3 contains 15 residues. After removal of 0 bases from V and 4 bases from J, the junction contained 5 bases not matched to a gene. Looked up from germline, CDR1 is LNHNV and CDR2 is YYDKDF (reference sequence). CDR3: CATSRERTGPYGYTF. The CDR3 DNA reads as TGTGCCACCAGCAGAGAGAGGACAGGCCCCTATGGCTACACCTTC.

V usage is TRBV2 and J usage is TRBJ1-5; D ambiguous. With 6 bases removed from V and 0 bases from J, the gap between germline ends came to 9 bases. From germline, CDR1 is SNHLY and CDR2 FYNNEI. The CDR3 has 14 residues. CDR3 DNA: TGTGCCAGCAGCCCCGTTAGTAGCAATCAGCCCCAGCATTTT. Translation: CASSPVSSNQPQHF.

The genes are TRBV11-3 and TRBJ2-7, with 8 bases identical to TRBD1. Germline CDR1 is SGHNT and CDR2 is YENEEA. V lost 3 bases and J lost 3; bases outside the gene matches: 7. The CDR3 extends over 15 amino acids. CDR3 sequence (DNA): TGTGCCAGCAGCTTTCAAACAGGGGGAAACTACGAGCAGTACTTC. Amino acids: CASSFQTGGNYEQYF.

The chain carries TRBV30 and TRBJ2-7; TRBD1 agrees at 9 bases. V gave up 4 bases and J gave up 6 bases; unmatched junction bases: 10. CDR3 length equals 14 residues. Germline values: CDR1 GTSNPN, CDR2 SVGIG (reference sequence). The CDR3 DNA reads as TGTGCCTGGAACAAAGACAGGGGGTATTCCGAGCAGTACTTC. Translating gives CAWNKDRGYSEQYF.

This sequence joins TRBV27 and TRBJ1-4; D might be TRBD1 (5 bases). Looked up from germline, CDR1 is MNHEY and CDR2 is SMNVEV (reference sequence). The CDR3 sequence is 16 residues long. V was shortened by 5 bases and J by 2 bases, with 15 bases between the two germline ends. The CDR3 bases are TGTGCCAGCAGTCGCGATGGGGCGCTTACTAATGAAAAACTGTTTTTT. Protein sequence: CASSRDGALTNEKLFF.

This chain links TRBV11-2 with TRBJ2-2; 9 bases match TRBD1. The CDR3 consists of 18 residues. Germline CDR1 SGHAT, CDR2 FQNNGV. V lost 5 bases, J lost 0 bases, and 10 bases stayed unmatched. CDR3 in amino acids: CASSTDRGRLTNTGELFF. Here the CDR3 DNA reads TGTGCCAGCAGCACGGACAGGGGCCGACTTACGAACACCGGGGAGCTGTTTTTT.

The chain carries TRBV3-1 (or the pseudogene TRBV3-2) and TRBJ2-5; D not certain. The germline CDR1 and CDR2 sequences are LGHDT and YNNKEL (reference sequence). CDR3 size: 14 residues. With 3 bases removed from V and 4 bases from J, the gap between germline ends came to 12 bases. The CDR3 region is CASSQVGRRETQYF. The CDR3 DNA follows: TGTGCCAGCAGCCAGGTGGGCAGAAGAGAGACCCAGTACTTC.

The rearrangement uses TRBV4-3 and TRBJ1-6; no reliable D call. The CDR3 loop spans 13 amino acids. Germline values: CDR1 LGHNA, CDR2 YSLEER. The ends were cut back, 2 bases at V and 8 bases at J, with 7 bases in the middle. The CDR3 here is CASSQKIDSPLHF. The CDR3 bases are TGCGCCAGCAGCCAAAAGATAGATTCACCCCTCCACTTT.

CDR3 DNA sequence: TGTGCCAGTAGTACCTCCGTCTATAATTCACCCCTCCACTTT. It is translated as CASSTSVYNSPLHF. The chain combines TRBV19 with TRBJ1-6, with D uncertain. The CDR3 is made up of 14 amino acids. The ends were cut back, 4 bases at V and 3 bases at J, with 7 bases in the middle. The germline CDR1 and CDR2 sequences are LNHDA and SQIVND (reference sequence).

The chain employs TRBV28 and TRBJ1-1, with D perhaps matching TRBD1 (5 bases). Germline V CDR1 and CDR2: MDHEN, SYDVKM. The V end was cut by 7 bases, the J end by 0 bases, with 9 bases between. This CDR3 has 13 amino acids. The CDR3 region is CASTAGLNTEAFF. CDR3 sequence (DNA): TGTGCCAGCACAGCAGGGTTGAACACTGAAGCTTTCTTT.

The chain recombines TRBV25-1 with TRBJ2-1; D unclear. Deletions cut 4 bases from V and 0 bases from J, with 10 bases between. This CDR3 is 15 amino acids long. Germline CDR1 is MGHDK and CDR2 is SYGVNS. The CDR3 nucleotides are TGTGCCAGCAGTGGCGTTCTGAGCTCCTACAATGAGCAGTTCTTC. It specifies CASSGVLSSYNEQFF.

J is TRBJ2-2 and V is TRBV5-4; tentatively, D is TRBD2 (5 bases). Germline assignment: CDR1 SGHNT and CDR2 YYREEE (reference sequence). This CDR3 spans 15 amino acids. V gave up 4 bases and J gave up 1 base, with 11 bases separating them. CDR3 in amino acids: CASSDGNLNTGELFF. The CDR3 coding sequence is TGTGCCAGCAGCGACGGGAACTTGAACACCGGGGAGCTGTTTTTT. The complete variable domain, with remaining parts taken from reference TRBV5-4 and TRBJ2-2, reads ETGVTQSPTHLIKTRGQQVTLRCSSQSGHNTVSWYQQALGQGPQFIFQYYREEENGRGNFPPRFSGLQFPNYSSELNVNALELDDSALYLCASSDGNLNTGELFFGEGSRLTVL.

The chain joins TRBV19 to TRBJ1-2; weak D call: TRBD1 (6 bases). The CDR3 spans 13 residues. Trimming stripped 3 bases from V and 7 bases from J, with 12 bases between. The V gene's germline CDR1 is LNHDA and CDR2 SQIVND (reference sequence). CDR3 in DNA: TGTGCCAGTAGTATCCTCCCAGGGGCTGGCTACACCTTC. Amino acid sequence: CASSILPGAGYTF.

This chain links TRBV3-1 (or the pseudogene TRBV3-2) with TRBJ1-1; D uncertain. Deletions cut 3 bases from V and 0 bases from J, with 11 bases between. The CDR3 covers 15 residues. Germline CDR1 and CDR2: LGHDT and YNNKEL (reference sequence). The CDR3 sequence: CASSQGATMNTEAFF. CDR3 DNA sequence: TGTGCCAGCAGCCAGGGAGCCACCATGAACACTGAAGCTTTCTTT.

This clone appeared a single time. The V and J genes are TRBV28 and TRBJ1-5, with D possibly TRBD1 on 6 matching bases. The V gene's germline CDR1 is MDHEN and CDR2 SYDVKM. This CDR3 region has 12 residues. Trimming took 9 bases from V and 8 from J, leaving 14 bases between them. The CDR3 DNA reads as TGTGCCAGTTCAGGGGTGAGAGAGCCCCAGCATTTT. Encoded protein: CASSGVREPQHF.

The V call is TRBV19, the J call TRBJ1-5; 9 bases map to TRBD1. The CDR3 covers 16 residues. After removal of 6 bases from V and 6 bases from J, the junction contained 12 bases not matched to a gene. The germline CDR1 and CDR2 sequences are LNHDA and SQIVND (reference sequence). This chain's CDR3 is CASRPGGQGRSQPQHF. DNA of the CDR3: TGTGCCAGTAGACCCGGAGGACAGGGGAGAAGTCAGCCCCAGCATTTT.

J is TRBJ2-3 and V is TRBV27; D is unresolved. CDR1 is MNHEY and CDR2 is SMNVEV in the germline V gene (reference sequence). V shed 8 bases and J shed 4 bases, with 10 bases lying between them. This CDR3 is built from 12 residues. The CDR3 loop is CASGATSDTQYF. CDR3 DNA: TGTGCCAGCGGTGCAACTTCAGATACGCAGTATTTT.

The rearrangement links TRBV4-1 to TRBJ1-2; possibly TRBD1 for D (5 bases). Germline V CDR1 and CDR2: MGHRA, YSYEKL. V was clipped by 0 bases and J by 2 bases, with 7 bases between them. The CDR3 is 14 amino acids. The DNA for the CDR3 is TGCGCCAGCAGCCAAGAGCGGGGCAACTATGGCTACACCTTC. Amino acid sequence: CASSQERGNYGYTF.

The J gene is TRBJ1-2, the V gene TRBV28, with D possibly matching TRBD1 (6 bases). From germline, CDR1 is MDHEN and CDR2 SYDVKM. V dropped 1 base and J dropped 1 base, with 22 bases sitting between them. The CDR3 covers 19 residues. The CDR3 reads CASSLSVAGQPYINYGYTF. The DNA of the CDR3 is TGTGCCAGCAGTTTATCGGTAGCCGGACAGCCGTACATTAACTATGGCTACACCTTC.

The chain recombines TRBV5-1 with TRBJ1-5, with D perhaps TRBD1 (6 bases). Germline V gene lookup returns CDR1 SGHRS and CDR2 YFSETQ. CDR3 length: 14 residues. V shed 4 bases and J shed 5 bases, with 13 bases lying between them. Here the CDR3 reads CASSITGRDQPQHF. Written as DNA, the CDR3 is TGCGCCAGCAGCATCACAGGGAGGGATCAGCCCCAGCATTTT. The complete variable domain, with remaining parts taken from reference TRBV5-1 and TRBJ1-5, reads KAGVTQTPRYLIKTRGQQVTLSCSPISGHRSVSWYQQTPGQGLQFLFEYFSETQRNKGNFPGRFSGRQFSNSRSEMNVSTLELGDSALYLCASSITGRDQPQHFGDGTRLSIL.

The genes are TRBV6-2 or TRBV6-3 and TRBJ2-2; possibly TRBD2 for D (5 bases). Germline CDR1 reads MNHEY; CDR2 reads SVGEGT. The CDR3 has 19 residues. V lost 0 bases and J 5 bases, leaving 22 bases between the germline ends. CDR3 sequence: CASSYSRIVGGRTTGELFF. The DNA of the CDR3 is TGTGCCAGCAGTTACTCTCGTATCGTAGGCGGGCGGACGACCGGGGAGCTGTTTTTT.

The gene calls are TRBV27 and TRBJ2-5; D uncertain. This CDR3 region has 14 residues. CDR1 MNHEY and CDR2 SMNVEV come from the germline V gene (reference sequence). The germline V and J ends were trimmed by 6 bases and 5 bases, with 16 bases remaining between them. CDR3 in DNA: TGTGCCAGCAGCCCCCAGGTCTTTTGGGAGACCCAGTACTTC. Translation: CASSPQVFWETQYF.

The rearrangement uses TRBV19 and TRBJ1-1; 8 bases fit TRBD1. This CDR3 is built from 14 residues. Trimming removed 5 bases from V and 2 bases from J; junction bases left unmatched: 4. CDR1 is LNHDA, CDR2 SQIVND, per germline (reference sequence). The CDR3 here is CASSWGQVNTEAFF. Written as DNA, the CDR3 is TGTGCCAGTAGTTGGGGACAGGTCAACACTGAAGCTTTCTTT.

V gene TRBV29-1 combines with J gene TRBJ1-2, with 8 bases that match TRBD1. The CDR3 runs 14 residues. Unmatched junction bases numbered 14, after V lost 6 bases and J lost 8 bases. Germline V gene lookup returns CDR1 SQVTM and CDR2 ANQGSEA. The CDR3 loop is CSVRTGGISYGYTF. DNA of the CDR3: TGCAGCGTACGAACAGGGGGAATTAGTTACGGCTACACCTTC.

The CDR3 reads CASSADRANTIYF. The DNA for the CDR3 is TGTGCCAGCAGTGCTGACAGGGCGAACACCATATATTTT. The V and J genes are TRBV28 and TRBJ1-3; 7 nucleotides match TRBD1. CDR3 size: 13 residues. CDR1 is MDHEN, CDR2 SYDVKM, per germline. V shed 5 bases, J shed 7 bases, and the junction held 5 bases outside the gene matches.

V and J are TRBV10-3 and TRBJ2-3; 7 nucleotides align to TRBD1. The CDR3 has 11 residues. Germline loops: CDR1 ENHRY, CDR2 SYGVKD. V shed 9 bases and J 5 bases; nucleotides not matched to a gene: 2. CDR3 sequence (DNA): TGTGCCATTTCAGGGGGAGATACGCAGTATTTT. As protein: CAISGGDTQYF.

The rearrangement joins TRBV28 to TRBJ2-2; D is unclear. The germline CDR1 and CDR2 sequences are MDHEN and SYDVKM. CDR3 length: 12 amino acids. The ends were cut back, 5 bases at V and 4 bases at J, with 5 bases in the middle. In nucleotides, the CDR3 is TGTGCCAGCAGTACAGTCACCGGGGAGCTGTTTTTT. Translation: CASSTVTGELFF. Filled out from reference TRBV28 and TRBJ2-2, the complete variable domain reads DVKVTQSSRYLVKRTGEKVFLECVQDMDHENMFWYRQDPGLGLRLIYFSYDVKMKEKGDIPEGYSVSREKKERFSLILESASTNQTSMYLCASSTVTGELFFGEGSRLTVL.

This chain connects TRBV4-3 to TRBJ2-3, with a weak D call TRBD1 (6 bases). The V end lost 0 bases, the J end lost 2 bases, and 21 bases lay between the germline ends. Looked up from germline, CDR1 is LGHNA and CDR2 is YSLEER. The CDR3 consists of 19 residues. The CDR3: CASSQDLSLKGHFTDTQYF. The CDR3, as DNA: TGCGCCAGCAGCCAAGATCTTTCTTTAAAGGGACACTTCACAGATACGCAGTATTTT.